This T cell receptor beta chain is drawn from a study of T cell responses to AZD1222 COVID-19 vaccine. Notes on the study in general: There were mostly white British donors and more females than males, and clonal diversity was possibly underestimated. Spike-specific TCR repertoires showed rising breadth and depth after two AZD1222 doses. Among spike-specific TCRs, nearly half reportedly target unmutated variant regions.

Clones were sequenced by immunoSEQ multiplex PCR, and TCRdb holds only the in-frame ones, with some missing. The sample shows under 150,000 clones, around nine tenths of them seen only once. Trimming pared 0 bases from V and 3 bases from J, leaving 8 bases between. Looked up from germline, CDR1 is MNHEY and CDR2 is SVGAGI. The CDR3 length is 14 residues. As regards this clone: Its antigen is as yet unknown.

The TCR was taken from an adult in good health. Sequenced material: peripheral blood, taken on day 0 of AZD1222 vaccination. The gene calls are TRBV6-5 and TRBJ1-1; D is possibly TRBD1 (5 bases). CDR3 region: CASSYSGPDTEAFF. CDR3 DNA: TGTGCCAGCAGTTACTCGGGACCCGACACTGAAGCTTTCTTT.